This T cell receptor (beta chain) was observed in a study of Graves' ophthalmopathy and Graves' hyperthyroidism. Study-level results: Blood was where most expanded thyroid clonotypes above 0.001 frequency also turned up. Ophthalmopathy and stable hyperthyroidism were discriminated by a 13-signature model, with about 90% sensitivity and around 77% specificity.

V was clipped by 6 bases and J by 4 bases, with 18 bases between them. Per germline, CDR1 MDHEN and CDR2 SYDVKM. CDR3 length: 15 amino acids. It was on clinical symptoms, serum thyroxine, TRAb, thyroid ultrasound and orbital computed tomography that diagnosis relied. This clonotype was picked up many times. Its antigen remains unidentified. RNA transcripts yielded amplified TCR beta CDR3 regions. A first-round RT-PCR used HTBI primers, followed by a second-round multiplex PCR. TCRdb reprocessed the multiplex PCR reads via MiXCR and lists one record per CDR3 protein. The table shows 200,000 to 250,000 distinct CDR3 sequences, with roughly a fifth occurring only once.

Sequences were obtained from peripheral blood. This sequence was found in a woman aged 45-65 years with Graves' ophthalmopathy. This sequence joins TRBV28 and TRBJ2-5; D is unclear. The CDR3: CASSLGRTQAETQYF. CDR3 in DNA: TGTGCCAGCAGCTTAGGTCGGACGCAGGCAGAGACCCAGTACTTC.